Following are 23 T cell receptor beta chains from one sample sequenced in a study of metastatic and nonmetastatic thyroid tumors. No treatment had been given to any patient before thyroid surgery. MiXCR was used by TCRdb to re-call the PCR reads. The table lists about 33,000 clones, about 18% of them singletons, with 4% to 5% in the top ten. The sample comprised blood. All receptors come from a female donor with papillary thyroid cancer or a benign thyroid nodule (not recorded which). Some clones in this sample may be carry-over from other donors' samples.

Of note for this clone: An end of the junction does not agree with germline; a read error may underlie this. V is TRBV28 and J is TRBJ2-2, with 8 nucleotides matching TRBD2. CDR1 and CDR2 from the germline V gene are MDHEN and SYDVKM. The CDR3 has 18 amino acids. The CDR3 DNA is TGTGCCATCAGTTCCCCGGGTACTAGCGGCAGGGCGCCCGGGGAGCTGTTTTTT. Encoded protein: CAISSPGTSGRAPGELFF.

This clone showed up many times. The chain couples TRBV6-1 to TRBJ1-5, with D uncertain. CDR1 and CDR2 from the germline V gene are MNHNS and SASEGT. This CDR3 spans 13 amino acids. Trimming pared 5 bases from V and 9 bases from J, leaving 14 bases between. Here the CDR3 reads CASSMGSVSPQHF. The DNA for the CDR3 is TGTGCCAGCAGTATGGGGTCGGTGTCGCCCCAGCATTTT.

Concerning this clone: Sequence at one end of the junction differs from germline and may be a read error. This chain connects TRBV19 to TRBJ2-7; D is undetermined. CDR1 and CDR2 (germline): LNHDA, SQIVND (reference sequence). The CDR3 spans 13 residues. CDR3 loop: CDSKPLGSYEQYF. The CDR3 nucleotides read TGTGACAGTAAGCCCCTAGGCTCCTACGAGCAATACTTC.

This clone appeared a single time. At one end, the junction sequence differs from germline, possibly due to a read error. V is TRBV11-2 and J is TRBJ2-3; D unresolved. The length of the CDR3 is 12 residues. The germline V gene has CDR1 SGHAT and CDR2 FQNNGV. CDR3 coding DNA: TGTGCCAGCAGCCCAACGCTAGATAAGCAGTATTTT. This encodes CASSPTLDKQYF. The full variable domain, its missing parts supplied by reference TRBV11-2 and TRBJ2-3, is EAGVAQSPRYKIIEKRQSVAFWCNPISGHATLYWYQQILGQGPKLLIQFQNNGVVDDSQLPKDRFSAERLKGVDSTLKIQPAKLEDSAVYLCASSPTLDKQYFGPGTRLTVL.

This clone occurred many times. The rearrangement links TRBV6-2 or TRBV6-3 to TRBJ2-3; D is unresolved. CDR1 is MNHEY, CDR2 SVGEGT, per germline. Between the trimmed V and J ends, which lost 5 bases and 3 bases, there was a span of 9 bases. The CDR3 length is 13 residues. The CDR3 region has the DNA TGTGCCAGCAGTCCGCGTGTAACAGATACGCAGTATTTT. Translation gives CASSPRVTDTQYF.

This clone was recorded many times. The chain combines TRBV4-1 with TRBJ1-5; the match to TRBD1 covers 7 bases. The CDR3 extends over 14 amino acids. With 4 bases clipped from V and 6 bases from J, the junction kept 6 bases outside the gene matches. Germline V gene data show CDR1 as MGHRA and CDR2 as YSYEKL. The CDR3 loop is CASSLRQGGQPQHF. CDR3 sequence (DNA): TGCGCCAGCAGCCTAAGACAGGGCGGTCAGCCCCAGCATTTT.

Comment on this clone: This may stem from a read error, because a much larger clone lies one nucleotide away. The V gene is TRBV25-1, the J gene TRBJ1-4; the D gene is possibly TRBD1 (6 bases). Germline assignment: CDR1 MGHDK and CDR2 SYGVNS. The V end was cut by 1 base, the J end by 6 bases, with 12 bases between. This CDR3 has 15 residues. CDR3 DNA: TGTGCCAGCAGTGAATTTGGGGGCGTGGATGAAAAACTGTTTTTT. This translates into CASSEFGGVDEKLFF.

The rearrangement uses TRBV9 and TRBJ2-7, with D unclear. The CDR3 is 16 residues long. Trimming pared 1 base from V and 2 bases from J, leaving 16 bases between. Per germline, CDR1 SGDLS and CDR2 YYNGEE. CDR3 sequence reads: CASSVSPALGTYEQYF. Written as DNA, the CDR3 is TGTGCCAGCAGCGTATCCCCAGCGTTAGGTACCTACGAGCAGTACTTC.

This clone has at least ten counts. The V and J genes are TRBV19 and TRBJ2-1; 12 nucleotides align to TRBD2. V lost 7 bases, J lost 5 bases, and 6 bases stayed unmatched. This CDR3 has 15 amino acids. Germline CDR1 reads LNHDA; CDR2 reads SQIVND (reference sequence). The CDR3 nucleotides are TGTGCCAGTATGGCTAGCGGGAGGGCTAACAATGAGCAGTTCTTC. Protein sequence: CASMASGRANNEQFF. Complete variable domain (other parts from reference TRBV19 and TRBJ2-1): DGGITQSPKYLFRKEGQNVTLSCEQNLNHDAMYWYRQDPGQGLRLIYYSQIVNDFQKGDIAEGYSVSREKKESFPLTVTSAQKNPTAFYLCASMASGRANNEQFFGPGTRLTVL.

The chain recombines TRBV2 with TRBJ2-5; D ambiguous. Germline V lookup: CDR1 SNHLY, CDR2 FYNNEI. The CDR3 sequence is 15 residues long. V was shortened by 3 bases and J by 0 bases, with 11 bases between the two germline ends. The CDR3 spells CASSDPRFHQETQYF. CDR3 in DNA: TGTGCCAGCAGTGATCCCCGGTTCCACCAAGAGACCCAGTACTTC.

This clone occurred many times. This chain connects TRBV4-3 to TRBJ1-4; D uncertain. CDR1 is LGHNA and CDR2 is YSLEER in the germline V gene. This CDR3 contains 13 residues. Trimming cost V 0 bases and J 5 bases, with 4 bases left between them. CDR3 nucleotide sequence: TGCGCCAGCAGCCAAGATTTCAATGAAAAACTGTTTTTT. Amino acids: CASSQDFNEKLFF.

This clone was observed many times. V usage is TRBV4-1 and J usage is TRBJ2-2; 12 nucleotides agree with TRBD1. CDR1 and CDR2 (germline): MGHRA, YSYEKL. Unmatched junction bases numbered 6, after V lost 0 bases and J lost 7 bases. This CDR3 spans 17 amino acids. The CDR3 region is CASSQEQGQGAGGELFF. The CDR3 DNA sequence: TGCGCCAGCAGCCAAGAACAGGGACAGGGGGCCGGCGGGGAGCTGTTTTTT.

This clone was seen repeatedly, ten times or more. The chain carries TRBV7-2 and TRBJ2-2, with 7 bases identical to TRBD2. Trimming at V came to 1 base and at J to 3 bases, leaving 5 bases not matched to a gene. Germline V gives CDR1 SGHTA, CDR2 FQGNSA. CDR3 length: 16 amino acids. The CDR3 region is CASSLGSGRDTGELFF. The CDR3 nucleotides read TGTGCCAGCAGCTTAGGGTCAGGGAGGGACACCGGGGAGCTGTTTTTT. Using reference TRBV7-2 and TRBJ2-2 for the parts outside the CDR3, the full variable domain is GAGVSQSPSNKVTEKGKDVELRCDPISGHTALYWYRQSLGQGLEFLIYFQGNSAPDKSGLPSDRFSAERTGGSVSTLTIQRTQQEDSAVYLCASSLGSGRDTGELFFGEGSRLTVL.

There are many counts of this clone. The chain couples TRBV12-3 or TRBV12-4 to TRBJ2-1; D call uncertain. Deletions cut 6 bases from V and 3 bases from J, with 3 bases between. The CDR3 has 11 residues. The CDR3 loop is CASSIYNEQFF. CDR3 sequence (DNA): TGTGCCAGCAGCATCTACAATGAGCAGTTCTTC.

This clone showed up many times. The CDR3 reads CASSYSSTSSRGKAFF. The CDR3 coding sequence is TGTGCCAGCAGTTACTCGAGTACCAGCTCTCGAGGGAAAGCTTTCTTT. The chain is built from TRBV6-5 and TRBJ1-1; D unresolved. From germline, CDR1 is MNHEY and CDR2 SVGAGI. V was shortened by 0 bases and J by 9 bases, with 20 bases between the two germline ends. The length of the CDR3 is 16 residues.

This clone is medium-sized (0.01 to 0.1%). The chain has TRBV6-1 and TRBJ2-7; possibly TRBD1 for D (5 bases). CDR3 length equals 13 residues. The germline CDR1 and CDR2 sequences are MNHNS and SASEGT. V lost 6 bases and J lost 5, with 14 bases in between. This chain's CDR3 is CASRLGQVHEQYF. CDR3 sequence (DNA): TGTGCCAGCAGGCTGGGGCAGGTTCACGAGCAGTACTTC.

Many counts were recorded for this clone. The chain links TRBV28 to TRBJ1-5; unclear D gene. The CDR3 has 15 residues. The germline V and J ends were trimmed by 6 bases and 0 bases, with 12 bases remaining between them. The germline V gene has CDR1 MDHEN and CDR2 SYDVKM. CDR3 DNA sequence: TGTGCCAGCAGCCGTGGACGGATTAGCAATCAGCCCCAGCATTTT. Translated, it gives CASSRGRISNQPQHF.

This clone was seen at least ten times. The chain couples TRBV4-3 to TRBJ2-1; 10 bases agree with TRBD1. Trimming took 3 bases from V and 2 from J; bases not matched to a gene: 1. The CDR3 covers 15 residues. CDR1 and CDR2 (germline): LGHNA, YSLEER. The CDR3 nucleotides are TGCGCCAGCAGCCAGGACAGGGGGGCCTACAATGAGCAGTTCTTC. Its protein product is CASSQDRGAYNEQFF.

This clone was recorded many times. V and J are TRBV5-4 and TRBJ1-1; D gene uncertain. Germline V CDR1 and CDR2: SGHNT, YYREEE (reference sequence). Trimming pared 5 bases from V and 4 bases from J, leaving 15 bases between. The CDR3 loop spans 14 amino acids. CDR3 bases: TGTGCCAGCAGGAGTGCGGGCAGATTCACTGAAGCTTTCTTT. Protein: CASRSAGRFTEAFF.

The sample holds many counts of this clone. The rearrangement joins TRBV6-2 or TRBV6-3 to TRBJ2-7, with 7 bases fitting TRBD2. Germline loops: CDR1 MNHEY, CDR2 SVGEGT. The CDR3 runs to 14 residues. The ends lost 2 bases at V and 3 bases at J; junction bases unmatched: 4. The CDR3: CASSYVAGNYEQYF. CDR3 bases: TGTGCCAGCAGTTACGTAGCGGGCAACTACGAGCAGTACTTC.

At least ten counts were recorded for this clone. CDR3 sequence: CASSIVGETNQPQHF. The CDR3 DNA reads as TGTGCCAGTAGTATAGTGGGGGAGACCAATCAGCCCCAGCATTTT. The chain joins TRBV19 to TRBJ1-5; TRBD1 might be the D (5 bases). This CDR3 is 15 amino acids long. V lost 1 base and J lost 3, with 10 bases in between. CDR1 LNHDA and CDR2 SQIVND come from the germline V gene (reference sequence).

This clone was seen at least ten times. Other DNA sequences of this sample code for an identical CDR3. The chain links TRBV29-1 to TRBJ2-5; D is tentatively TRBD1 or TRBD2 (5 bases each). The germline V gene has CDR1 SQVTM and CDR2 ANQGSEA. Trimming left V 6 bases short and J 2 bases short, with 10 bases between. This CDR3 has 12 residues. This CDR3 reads CSVRGVQETQYF. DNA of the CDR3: TGCAGCGTAAGAGGGGTGCAAGAGACCCAGTACTTC.

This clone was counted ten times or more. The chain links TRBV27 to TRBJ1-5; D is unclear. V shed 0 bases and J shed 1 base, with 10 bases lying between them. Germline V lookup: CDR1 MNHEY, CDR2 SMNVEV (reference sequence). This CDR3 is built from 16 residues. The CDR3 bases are TGTGCCAGCAGTTTATCGTACGGGGTCAGCAATCAGCCCCAGCATTTT. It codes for CASSLSYGVSNQPQHF.